This T cell receptor (beta chain) was identified during a study of response to subunit inactivated influenza vaccine. This clonotype was seen only a few times. TCRdb re-called the RT-PCR reads through MiXCR, storing one row per CDR3 protein. The sample contains a few hundred thousand distinct CDR3 sequences, approximately 14% of which appear only once. Trimming cost V 5 bases and J 2 bases, with 13 bases left between them. The CDR3 has 14 amino acids. The chain carries TRBV12-3 or TRBV12-4 and TRBJ2-7; perhaps D is TRBD1 or TRBD2 (5 bases each). The receptor's source is a man aged 50 to 59 who received an inactivated influenza vaccine. The sequences come from PBMCs from blood, collected less than 13 days after vaccination. In DNA form, the CDR3 reads TGTGCCAGCAGTCAGACCGGGACCGCCTACGAGCAGTACTTC. This encodes CASSQTGTAYEQYF.